The T cell receptor (beta chain) under discussion was sequenced for a study of patients and donors after allogeneic stem cell transplantation. This clonotype has more than one count but fewer than ten. V was clipped by 0 bases and J by 0 bases, with 10 bases between them. Germline V gene sequence: CDR1 DFQATT, CDR2 SNEGSKA (reference sequence). The CDR3 consists of 15 residues. Using its own MiXCR run on the RT-PCR reads, TCRdb lists one record per CDR3 protein. This sample has 25,000 to 35,000 distinct CDR3 sequences; under 7.5% occur once, and the top ten carry about 35%. This TCR was sampled from a human donor who was either an allogeneic HSCT recipient or a stem cell or donor lymphocyte infusion donor (not recorded which). It is not recorded whose cells these are; they may come from a transplant donor. The V and J genes are TRBV20-1 and TRBJ2-3; D may be TRBD1 (7 bases). Input material: blood, either unsorted or a sorted T cell fraction (not recorded which). The DNA of the CDR3 is TGCAGTGCTAGAGAGACAGGGACTAGCACAGATACGCAGTATTTT. Translation gives CSARETGTSTDTQYF.